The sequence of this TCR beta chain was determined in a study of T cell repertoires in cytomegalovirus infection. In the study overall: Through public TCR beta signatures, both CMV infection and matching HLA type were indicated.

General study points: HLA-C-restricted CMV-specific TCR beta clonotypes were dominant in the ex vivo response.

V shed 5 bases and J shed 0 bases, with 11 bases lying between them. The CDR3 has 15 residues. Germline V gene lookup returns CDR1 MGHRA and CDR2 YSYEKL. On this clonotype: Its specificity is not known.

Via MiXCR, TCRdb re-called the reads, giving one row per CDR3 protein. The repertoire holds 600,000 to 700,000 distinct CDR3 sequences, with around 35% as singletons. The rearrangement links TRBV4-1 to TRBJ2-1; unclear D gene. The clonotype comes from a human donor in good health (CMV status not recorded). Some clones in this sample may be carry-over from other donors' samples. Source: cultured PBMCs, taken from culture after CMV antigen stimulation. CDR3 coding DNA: TGCGCCAGCAGCAAGGGATTTACCTCCTACAATGAGCAGTTCTTC. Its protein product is CASSKGFTSYNEQFF.